Below are 24 T cell receptor beta chains sequenced from a single sample in a study of blood T cell repertoires in COVID-19. Repertoires were generated with immunoSEQ multiplex PCR, while TCRdb's copy carries only in-frame clones and drops some. The table lists roughly 300,000 clones, about 87% of them singletons, with around 8% in the top ten. The sequencing sample was made of peripheral blood. These receptors originate from a woman aged 45-59 years who had recovered from COVID-19.

The J gene is TRBJ2-7, the V gene TRBV12-3 or TRBV12-4; D is perhaps TRBD1 (6 bases). The CDR3 sequence is 13 residues long. Trimming shortened V by 4 bases and J by 5 bases, and 12 bases separated the two germline ends. CDR3 residues: CASSWAGTNEQYF. The CDR3 DNA sequence: TGTGCCAGCAGTTGGGCAGGGACAAACGAGCAGTACTTC.

The chain is built from TRBV25-1 and TRBJ1-2, with 7 bases aligning to TRBD1. The CDR3 is 16 amino acids. The V segment lost 1 base and the J segment 5 bases; nucleotides outside the gene matches: 10. Germline V gives CDR1 MGHDK, CDR2 SYGVNS. CDR3 region: CASSESRRGLGYGYTF. The CDR3 nucleotides read TGTGCCAGCAGTGAATCTCGAAGGGGGCTTGGGTATGGCTACACCTTC.

The V call is TRBV21-1, the J call TRBJ2-7; TRBD2 is the table's D call and was not checked against the DNA. TRBV21-1 has pseudogene status. CDR3 size: 15 residues. The CDR3 here is CASSRFSGRAYEQYF. CDR3 bases: TGTGCCAGCAGCAGGTTTAGCGGGAGGGCCTACGAGCAGTACTTC.

The chain joins TRBV5-4 to TRBJ2-3; tentative D call: TRBD1 (5 bases). Trimming shortened V by 2 bases and J by 2 bases, and 12 bases separated the two germline ends. CDR1 SGHNT and CDR2 YYREEE come from the germline V gene (reference sequence). The length of the CDR3 is 15 residues. The CDR3 sequence is CASSFQGFPTDTQYF. The CDR3 coding sequence is TGTGCCAGCAGCTTCCAGGGATTCCCCACAGATACGCAGTATTTT.

The chain couples TRBV7-2 to TRBJ1-2; 7 nucleotides align to TRBD1. Losses at the gene ends were 5 bases for V and 3 bases for J; bases not matched to a gene: 6. The length of the CDR3 is 14 residues. CDR1 SGHTA and CDR2 FQGNSA come from the germline V gene. CDR3 coding DNA: TGTGCCAGCAGCATCCGAGACAGGGACTATGGCTACACCTTC. Residues: CASSIRDRDYGYTF. Variable domain in full (rest from reference TRBV7-2 and TRBJ1-2): GAGVSQSPSNKVTEKGKDVELRCDPISGHTALYWYRQSLGQGLEFLIYFQGNSAPDKSGLPSDRFSAERTGGSVSTLTIQRTQQEDSAVYLCASSIRDRDYGYTFGSGTRLTVV.

This clone has a handful of counts. This chain links TRBV30 with TRBJ2-1, with 8 bases that match TRBD2. From germline, CDR1 is GTSNPN and CDR2 SVGIG (reference sequence). V shed 0 bases and J 4 bases; nucleotides not matched to a gene: 11. The CDR3 extends over 17 amino acids. The CDR3, as DNA: TGTGCCTGGAGTGTAAGAATAGGAGCGGGGGCTTACAATGAGCAGTTCTTC. Protein sequence: CAWSVRIGAGAYNEQFF.

The V call is TRBV28, the J call TRBJ1-1, with TRBD1 matching 8 bases. Germline-derived CDR1 and CDR2 are MDHEN and SYDVKM. CDR3 length: 14 residues. The trim removed 8 bases at V and 0 bases at J, leaving 5 bases unmatched. CDR3 in DNA: TGTGCCAGCTTGAACAGGGGGGTGAACACTGAAGCTTTCTTT. Translated, it gives CASLNRGVNTEAFF. The full variable domain, its missing parts supplied by reference TRBV28 and TRBJ1-1, is DVKVTQSSRYLVKRTGEKVFLECVQDMDHENMFWYRQDPGLGLRLIYFSYDVKMKEKGDIPEGYSVSREKKERFSLILESASTNQTSMYLCASLNRGVNTEAFFGQGTRLTVV.

The V and J genes are TRBV5-4 and TRBJ2-7; TRBD1 aligns across 7 bases. The V gene's germline CDR1 is SGHNT and CDR2 YYREEE (reference sequence). This CDR3 contains 12 residues. V lost 4 bases to trimming and J lost 4 bases; unmatched junction nucleotides: 2. The CDR3 DNA reads TGTGCCAGCAGCATGACAGGGTACGAGCAGTACTTC. It encodes CASSMTGYEQYF.

The V call is TRBV7-3, the J call TRBJ2-7; TRBD1 matches at 10 bases. With V trimmed by 3 bases and J by 6 bases, 5 bases remained unmatched. Per the germline V gene, CDR1 is SGHTA and CDR2 is FQGTGA. The CDR3 has 14 residues. CDR3 residues: CASSLGQGNGEQYF. CDR3 in DNA: TGTGCCAGCAGCTTGGGACAGGGGAATGGCGAGCAGTACTTC. The full variable domain, with the rest looked up from reference TRBV7-3 and TRBJ2-7, is GAGVSQTPSNKVTEKGKYVELRCDPISGHTALYWYRQSLGQGPEFLIYFQGTGAADDSGLPNDRFFAVRPEGSVSTLKIQRTERGDSAVYLCASSLGQGNGEQYFGPGTRLTVT.

A single count supports this clone. V and J are TRBV11-2 and TRBJ2-7; TRBD2 aligns across 11 bases. The V gene's germline CDR1 is SGHAT and CDR2 FQNNGV. This CDR3 comprises 17 residues. V trimming: 3 bases; J trimming: 5 bases; junction bases outside the gene matches: 12. The chain's CDR3 is CASSFSRRLAGNHEQYF. The CDR3 DNA reads as TGTGCCAGCAGCTTTAGCCGAAGACTAGCGGGAAACCACGAGCAGTACTTC.

This chain connects TRBV5-1 to TRBJ2-5, with TRBD2 identical over 13 bases. From germline, CDR1 is SGHRS and CDR2 YFSETQ. Trimming cost V 3 bases and J 3 bases; bases outside gene matches: 2. This CDR3 has 15 residues. As DNA, the CDR3 is TGCGCCAGCAGCTCGGGACTAGCGGGAAAAGAGACCCAGTACTTC. Its protein is CASSSGLAGKETQYF.

V and J are TRBV27 and TRBJ1-3, with TRBD1 as a possible D gene (6 bases). The CDR3 is made up of 14 amino acids. Per the germline V gene, CDR1 is MNHEY and CDR2 is SMNVEV (reference sequence). Trimming removed 7 bases from V and 0 bases from J, with 10 bases in between. The CDR3 sequence: CASKTRGSGNTIYF. The CDR3 region has the DNA TGTGCCAGCAAGACCAGGGGCTCTGGAAACACCATATATTTT.

V gene TRBV10-3 combines with J gene TRBJ2-5; 9 positions match TRBD1. The length of the CDR3 is 14 residues. Per the germline V gene, CDR1 is ENHRY and CDR2 is SYGVKD. V was pared by 5 bases and J by 5 bases, with 6 bases of the junction left unmatched. As DNA, the CDR3 is TGTGCCATCAGTACGGGACAGGGTGGGGAGACCCAGTACTTC. Residues: CAISTGQGGETQYF.

V and J are TRBV7-3 and TRBJ2-1, with 7 bases aligning to TRBD2. Per germline, CDR1 SGHTA and CDR2 FQGTGA. V trimming: 5 bases; J trimming: 0 bases; junction bases outside the gene matches: 7. The length of the CDR3 is 16 residues. The CDR3 DNA sequence: TGTGCCAGCAGCCCAAGCGGGGATAGCTCCTACAATGAGCAGTTCTTC. This translates into CASSPSGDSSYNEQFF.

The rearrangement joins TRBV10-3 to TRBJ2-7, with D possibly TRBD1 on 6 matching bases. Germline V gene data show CDR1 as ENHRY and CDR2 as SYGVKD. The CDR3 runs to 15 residues. V lost 6 bases, J lost 4 bases, and 19 bases lay in between. The CDR3 sequence: CAIRGGSTGSYEQYF. In DNA form, the CDR3 reads TGTGCCATCAGGGGCGGGTCGACAGGTTCTTACGAGCAGTACTTC.

The chain carries TRBV2 and TRBJ1-3; 9 positions match TRBD1. The J segment lost 8 bases and the V segment lost 6 bases, leaving 8 bases of the junction unmatched. Germline V CDR1 and CDR2: SNHLY, FYNNEI. CDR3 length: 14 residues. CDR3 region: CASRGQGTGDTIYF. The CDR3 DNA follows: TGTGCCAGCAGGGGACAGGGCACAGGCGACACCATATATTTT.

The rearrangement uses TRBV18 and TRBJ2-2, with 8 bases aligning to TRBD2. CDR3 length: 17 residues. CDR1 is KGHSH, CDR2 LQKENI, per germline. V was clipped by 5 bases and J by 0 bases; unmatched bases: 8. For the CDR3, the DNA is TGTGCCAGCTCAGCTAATAAGCGGGGGCCGAACACCGGGGAGCTGTTTTTT. It yields the protein CASSANKRGPNTGELFF.

V gene TRBV2 combines with J gene TRBJ2-7; possibly TRBD1 for D (6 bases). There are 13 residues in the CDR3. Germline loops: CDR1 SNHLY, CDR2 FYNNEI. Trimming cost V 7 bases and J 5 bases, with 15 bases left between them. The CDR3 sequence is CASNLGTHDEQYF. CDR3 coding DNA: TGTGCCAGCAATCTCGGGACACACGACGAGCAGTACTTC.

The rearrangement links TRBV28 to TRBJ2-1; tentative D call: TRBD2 (5 bases). From germline, CDR1 is MDHEN and CDR2 SYDVKM. V was trimmed by 7 bases and J by 4 bases, leaving 14 bases between them. The CDR3 is 14 residues long. In nucleotides, the CDR3 is TGTGCCAGCACGGTGCCAGGACTTTACAATGAGCAGTTCTTC. As protein: CASTVPGLYNEQFF.

This clone was seen only a few times. The chain joins TRBV28 to TRBJ1-2; D might be TRBD1 (6 bases). Trimming stripped 5 bases from V and 1 base from J, with 17 bases between. The CDR3 length is 16 residues. Germline V CDR1 and CDR2: MDHEN, SYDVKM. This CDR3 reads CASSPTTRGDNYGYTF. CDR3 nucleotide sequence: TGTGCCAGCAGTCCTACGACCAGGGGTGATAACTATGGCTACACCTTC.

The sample holds one count of this clone. This chain joins TRBV7-8 and TRBJ2-7; 10 nucleotides agree with TRBD1. V lost 4 bases to trimming and J lost 4 bases; unmatched junction nucleotides: 10. The CDR3 sequence is 16 residues long. Germline CDR1 SGHVS, CDR2 FQNEAQ. This CDR3 reads CASSSRVGQGSYEQYF. For the CDR3, the DNA is TGTGCCAGCAGCTCTAGGGTGGGACAGGGGTCGTACGAGCAGTACTTC.

The chain couples TRBV7-7 to TRBJ2-5, with a tentative D call TRBD2 (7 bases). The CDR3 sequence is 15 residues long. Trimming left V 5 bases short and J 4 bases short, with 17 bases between. CDR1 is SSHAT, CDR2 FNYEAQ, per germline (reference sequence). In DNA form, the CDR3 reads TGTGCCAGCAGCCCCACCCGGGGGGCGGGAGAGACCCAGTACTTC. This sequence encodes CASSPTRGAGETQYF. Complete variable domain (other parts from reference TRBV7-7 and TRBJ2-5): GAGVSQSPRYKVTKRGQDVTLRCDPISSHATLYWYQQALGQGPEFLTYFNYEAQPDKSGLPSDRFSAERPEGSISTLTIQRTEQRDSAMYRCASSPTRGAGETQYFGPGTRLLVL.

A word on this clone: Other DNA sequences in the sample encode the same CDR3. V and J are TRBV27 and TRBJ1-2, with D possibly matching TRBD1 (6 bases). CDR3 size: 13 residues. The V end was cut by 6 bases, the J end by 2 bases, with 10 bases between. Germline lookup yields CDR1 MNHEY and CDR2 SMNVEV (reference sequence). The CDR3 DNA reads TGTGCCAGCAGCAGGCAGGGGAACTATGGCTACACCTTC. Its translation is CASSRQGNYGYTF.

The CDR3 reads CASSLGLAGRYNEQFF. In DNA form, the CDR3 reads TGTGCCAGCAGTTTGGGCCTAGCGGGGAGATACAATGAGCAGTTCTTC. The chain has TRBV28 and TRBJ2-1; 9 bases agree with TRBD2. This CDR3 region has 16 residues. Germline V gives CDR1 MDHEN, CDR2 SYDVKM. V gave up 3 bases and J gave up 4 bases; unmatched junction bases: 7.